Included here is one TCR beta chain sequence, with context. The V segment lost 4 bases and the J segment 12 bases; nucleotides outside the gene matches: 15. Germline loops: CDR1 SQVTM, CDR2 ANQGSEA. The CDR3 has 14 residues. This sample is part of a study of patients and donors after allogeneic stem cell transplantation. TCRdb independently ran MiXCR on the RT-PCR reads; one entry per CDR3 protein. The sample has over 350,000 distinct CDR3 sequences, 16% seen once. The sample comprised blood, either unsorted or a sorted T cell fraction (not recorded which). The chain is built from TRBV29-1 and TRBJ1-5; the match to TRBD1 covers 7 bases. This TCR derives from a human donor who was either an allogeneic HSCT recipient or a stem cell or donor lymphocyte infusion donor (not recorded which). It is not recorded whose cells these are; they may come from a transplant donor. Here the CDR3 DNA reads TGCAGCGTTGGAGGAGGGGGCGGATCAAGGGACCAGCATTTT. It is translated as CSVGGGGGSRDQHF.